This is a list of T cell receptor beta chains from one sample in a study of control samples from healthy donors and cancer patients. Method: immunoSEQ multiplex PCR; TCRdb's copy keeps in-frame clones and lacks some. The repertoire holds about 130,000 clones, with around 94% as singletons. The sample consisted of PBMCs. The source of these receptors is a man between 60 and 70 years old with colorectal cancer. Both conserved end residues are part of each CDR3. Fields, in order: J gene, V gene, clone size, D gene, CDR3 protein, CDR3 DNA. D genes are given only for firm matches. Not every row has a clone size; where given, it reads once, few, many or a size class.

j_call: TRBJ2-1
v_call: TRBV3-1/TRBV3-2
clone_size: -
d_call: -
cdr3_aa: CASSQYDYNEQFF
cdr3_nt: TGTGCCAGCAGCCAATATGACTACAATGAGCAGTTCTTC

j_call: TRBJ2-5
v_call: TRBV5-4
clone_size: once
d_call: -
cdr3_aa: CASSLGDGEETQYF
cdr3_nt: TGTGCCAGCAGCTTGGGGGACGGCGAGGAGACCCAGTACTTC

j_call: TRBJ2-2
v_call: TRBV9
clone_size: few
d_call: TRBD1
cdr3_aa: CASSPWDRNTGELFF
cdr3_nt: TGTGCCAGCAGCCCATGGGACAGGAACACCGGGGAGCTGTTTTTT

j_call: TRBJ1-1
v_call: TRBV19
clone_size: -
d_call: -
cdr3_aa: CASDERGGGNTEAFF
cdr3_nt: TGTGCCAGCGACGAGAGGGGAGGAGGGAACACTGAAGCTTTCTTT

j_call: TRBJ1-6
v_call: TRBV11-2
clone_size: -
d_call: -
cdr3_aa: CASSAQGHSPLHF
cdr3_nt: TGTGCCAGCAGCGCACAGGGCCATTCACCCCTCCACTTT

j_call: TRBJ2-5
v_call: TRBV7-9
clone_size: -
d_call: -
cdr3_aa: CASSLRRAGAQETQYF
cdr3_nt: TGTGCCAGCAGCTTACGCAGGGCAGGGGCTCAAGAGACCCAGTACTTC

j_call: TRBJ2-3
v_call: TRBV6-1
clone_size: -
d_call: -
cdr3_aa: CASSEAGGGLGTDTQYF
cdr3_nt: TGTGCCAGCAGTGAAGCTGGAGGGGGCTTGGGCACAGATACGCAGTATTTT

j_call: TRBJ1-5
v_call: TRBV7-2
clone_size: -
d_call: -
cdr3_aa: CASSSKGNQPQHF
cdr3_nt: TGTGCCAGCAGCTCGAAGGGGAATCAGCCCCAGCATTTT

j_call: TRBJ2-2
v_call: TRBV6-5
clone_size: -
d_call: -
cdr3_aa: CASSYLKTVNTGELFF
cdr3_nt: TGTGCCAGCAGTTACCTGAAGACAGTGAACACCGGGGAGCTGTTTTTT

j_call: TRBJ1-5
v_call: TRBV4-1
clone_size: -
d_call: -
cdr3_aa: CASNLDYSNQPQHF
cdr3_nt: TGCGCCAGTAACTTGGATTATAGCAATCAGCCCCAGCATTTT

j_call: TRBJ2-3
v_call: TRBV7-9
clone_size: -
d_call: -
cdr3_aa: CASSLRDTQYF
cdr3_nt: TGTGCCAGCAGCTTAAGAGATACGCAGTATTTT

j_call: TRBJ2-3
v_call: TRBV19
clone_size: -
d_call: TRBD2
cdr3_aa: CASSINSGGAVNTQYF
cdr3_nt: TGTGCCAGTAGTATAAATAGCGGGGGGGCCGTGAATACGCAGTATTTT

j_call: TRBJ1-1
v_call: TRBV30
clone_size: -
d_call: TRBD1
cdr3_aa: CAWAGTARSEAFF
cdr3_nt: TGTGCCTGGGCGGGGACAGCGCGGAGTGAAGCTTTCTTT

j_call: TRBJ1-2
v_call: TRBV11-2
clone_size: -
d_call: TRBD1
cdr3_aa: CASSPRGRADYGYTF
cdr3_nt: TGTGCCAGCAGCCCCAGGGGGAGGGCGGACTATGGCTACACCTTC

j_call: TRBJ1-3
v_call: TRBV7-2
clone_size: -
d_call: TRBD1
cdr3_aa: CASSPGQGASGNTIYF
cdr3_nt: TGTGCCAGCAGCCCGGGACAGGGGGCCTCTGGAAACACCATATATTTT

j_call: TRBJ1-6
v_call: TRBV2
clone_size: -
d_call: TRBD1
cdr3_aa: CASTMGQGRENSPLHF
cdr3_nt: TGTGCCAGCACCATGGGACAGGGCCGGGAAAATTCACCCCTCCACTTT

j_call: TRBJ2-5
v_call: TRBV7-2
clone_size: -
d_call: TRBD2
cdr3_aa: CASSRGGAGGSQETQYF
cdr3_nt: TGTGCCAGCAGCCGGGGCGGGGCGGGGGGGTCCCAAGAGACCCAGTACTTC

j_call: TRBJ2-5
v_call: TRBV24-1
clone_size: -
d_call: -
cdr3_aa: CATKGTETQYF
cdr3_nt: TGTGCCACCAAGGGTACGGAGACCCAGTACTTC

j_call: TRBJ1-1
v_call: TRBV7-8
clone_size: once
d_call: -
cdr3_aa: CASSLALGQLENTEAFF
cdr3_nt: TGTGCCAGCAGCTTAGCGCTGGGACAACTAGAGAACACTGAAGCTTTCTTT

j_call: TRBJ1-1
v_call: TRBV3-1/TRBV3-2
clone_size: -
d_call: -
cdr3_aa: CASSLGTEAFF
cdr3_nt: TGTGCCAGCAGCCTTGGAACTGAAGCTTTCTTT

j_call: TRBJ1-1
v_call: TRBV7-9
clone_size: once
d_call: -
cdr3_aa: CASSQTGNTEAFF
cdr3_nt: TGTGCCAGCAGCCAAACAGGGAACACTGAAGCTTTCTTT

j_call: TRBJ2-7
v_call: TRBV29-1
clone_size: -
d_call: -
cdr3_aa: CSVSLQGWGEQYF
cdr3_nt: TGCAGCGTTTCTTTACAGGGATGGGGCGAGCAGTACTTC

j_call: TRBJ2-1
v_call: TRBV29-1
clone_size: -
d_call: -
cdr3_aa: CSVLTLNEQFF
cdr3_nt: TGCAGCGTCCTGACGCTGAATGAGCAGTTCTTC

j_call: TRBJ2-7
v_call: TRBV6-6
clone_size: -
d_call: TRBD2
cdr3_aa: CASSPERGETYEQYF
cdr3_nt: TGTGCCAGCAGCCCCGAGCGGGGGGAAACCTACGAGCAGTACTTC

j_call: TRBJ2-7
v_call: TRBV7-2
clone_size: -
d_call: -
cdr3_aa: CASSLGWQLYEQYF
cdr3_nt: TGTGCCAGCAGCTTAGGGTGGCAGCTTTACGAGCAGTACTTC

j_call: TRBJ2-7
v_call: TRBV6-6
clone_size: -
d_call: -
cdr3_aa: CASSPRDNLPEQYF
cdr3_nt: TGTGCCAGCAGTCCCCGGGACAATCTTCCCGAGCAGTACTTC

j_call: TRBJ2-7
v_call: TRBV5-4
clone_size: -
d_call: TRBD2
cdr3_aa: CASSLERLAGPYEQYF
cdr3_nt: TGTGCCAGCAGCTTGGAAAGACTAGCGGGGCCCTACGAGCAGTACTTC

j_call: TRBJ1-1
v_call: TRBV9
clone_size: -
d_call: -
cdr3_aa: CASSVAFPYPGTVNTEAFF
cdr3_nt: TGTGCCAGCAGCGTAGCCTTCCCATACCCCGGGACGGTGAACACTGAAGCTTTCTTT

j_call: TRBJ1-2
v_call: TRBV6-4
clone_size: once
d_call: TRBD1
cdr3_aa: CASSTGAANYGYTF
cdr3_nt: TGTGCCAGCAGTACAGGGGCCGCTAACTATGGCTACACCTTC

j_call: TRBJ2-1
v_call: TRBV5-6
clone_size: -
d_call: -
cdr3_aa: CASSPMGPDEQFF
cdr3_nt: TGTGCCAGCAGCCCGATGGGGCCCGATGAGCAGTTCTTC

j_call: TRBJ1-2
v_call: TRBV25-1
clone_size: -
d_call: -
cdr3_aa: CASSPSGPDYNYGYTF
cdr3_nt: TGTGCCAGCAGTCCCTCGGGACCCGATTATAACTATGGCTACACCTTC

j_call: TRBJ2-1
v_call: TRBV24-1
clone_size: -
d_call: -
cdr3_aa: CATSVGVPLAYNEQFF
cdr3_nt: TGTGCCACCAGTGTGGGCGTCCCCCTTGCGTACAATGAGCAGTTCTTC